This entry describes one T cell receptor (beta chain). The authors' processing: Estimation of nucleated cell counts was performed using reference gene primer amplification. Produced via immunoSEQ multiplex PCR; TCRdb's table is partial and in-frame only. That table is the source of V, J and clone size, and D and trimming were worked out from the DNA. The table has about 160,000 clones, over 80% seen once. This sample stems from a study of blood T cell repertoires in COVID-19. Study context: Acute and convalescent COVID-19 specimens originated in the United States, Italy and Spain. PBMCs, B-cell-depleted T cells, or T cells provided the cDNA or gDNA that made up the material.

The sample comprised peripheral blood. The TCR originated in a woman in her forties or fifties with acute or convalescent COVID-19.

The CDR3 nucleotides read TGTGCCAGCAGTTACGGGAGCTCTGGAAACACCATATATTTT. This codes for CASSYGSSGNTIYF. This chain connects TRBV6-6 to TRBJ1-3; D unclear. Germline CDR1 is MNHNY and CDR2 is SVGAGI (reference sequence). The ends were cut back, 2 bases at V and 0 bases at J, with 5 bases in the middle. The CDR3 runs 14 residues.